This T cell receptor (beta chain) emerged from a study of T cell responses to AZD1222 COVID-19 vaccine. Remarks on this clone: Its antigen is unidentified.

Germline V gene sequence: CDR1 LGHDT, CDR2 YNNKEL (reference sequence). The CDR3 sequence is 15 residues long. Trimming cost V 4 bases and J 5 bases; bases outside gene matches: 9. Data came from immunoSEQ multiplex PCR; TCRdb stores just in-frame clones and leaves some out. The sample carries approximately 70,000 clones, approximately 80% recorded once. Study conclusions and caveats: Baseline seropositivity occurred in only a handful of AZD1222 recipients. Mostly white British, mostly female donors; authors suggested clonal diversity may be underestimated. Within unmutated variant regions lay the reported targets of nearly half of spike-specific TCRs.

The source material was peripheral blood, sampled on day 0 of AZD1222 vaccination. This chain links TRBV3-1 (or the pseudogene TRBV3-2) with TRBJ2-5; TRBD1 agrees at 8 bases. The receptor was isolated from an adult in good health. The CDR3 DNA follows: TGTGCCAGCAGCCCCCGGACAGGGTCCGGGGAGACCCAGTACTTC. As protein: CASSPRTGSGETQYF.